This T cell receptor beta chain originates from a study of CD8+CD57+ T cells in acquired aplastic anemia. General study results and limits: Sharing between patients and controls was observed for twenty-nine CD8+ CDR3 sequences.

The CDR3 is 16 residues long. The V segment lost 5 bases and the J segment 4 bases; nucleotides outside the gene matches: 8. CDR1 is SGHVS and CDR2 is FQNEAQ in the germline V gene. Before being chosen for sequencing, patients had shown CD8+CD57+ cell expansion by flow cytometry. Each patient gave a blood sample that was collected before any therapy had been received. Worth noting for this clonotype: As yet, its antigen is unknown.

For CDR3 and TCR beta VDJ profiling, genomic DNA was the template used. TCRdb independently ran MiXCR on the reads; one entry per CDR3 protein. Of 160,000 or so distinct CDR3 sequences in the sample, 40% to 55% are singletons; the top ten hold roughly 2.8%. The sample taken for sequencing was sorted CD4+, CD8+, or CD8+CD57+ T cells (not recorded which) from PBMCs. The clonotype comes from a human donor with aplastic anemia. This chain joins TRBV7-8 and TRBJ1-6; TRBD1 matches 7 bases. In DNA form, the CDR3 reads TGTGCCAGCAGCGACGGACAGGACCTTTATAATTCACCCCTCCACTTT. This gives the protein CASSDGQDLYNSPLHF.